This entry is about one T cell receptor (beta chain). Its antigen remains unknown. Assay: immunoSEQ multiplex PCR; the TCRdb copy retains only in-frame clones and omits some. The repertoire holds some 35,000 clones, with over 85% as singletons. This specimen belongs to a study of T cell clonotyping in hematopoietic cell transplantation. Study context: Cytoreduction preceded collection of pretransplant recipient samples. Study-level findings and limits: Pathologically expanded recipient clonotypes increased progressively from day 30 to day 180 as diversity fell.

Sample time point: recipient sample about 28 days before transplant, after cytoreduction. This clonotype originated in a man aged 35-49 years with chronic myeloid leukemia. Some clones in this sample may be carry-over from other donors' samples. The specimen was peripheral blood mononuclear cells, collected before stem cell transplant.

This chain's CDR3 is CASSQAGLRAGTPWGDYEQYF. The CDR3 region has the DNA TGCGCCAGCAGCCAAGCGGGACTAAGGGCAGGGACGCCCTGGGGAGATTACGAGCAGTACTTC. The rearrangement joins TRBV4-3 to TRBJ2-7, with TRBD2 identical over 7 bases. The CDR3 covers 21 residues. The germline CDR1 and CDR2 sequences are LGHNA and YSLEER. Trimming took 1 base from V and 4 from J; bases not matched to a gene: 25.